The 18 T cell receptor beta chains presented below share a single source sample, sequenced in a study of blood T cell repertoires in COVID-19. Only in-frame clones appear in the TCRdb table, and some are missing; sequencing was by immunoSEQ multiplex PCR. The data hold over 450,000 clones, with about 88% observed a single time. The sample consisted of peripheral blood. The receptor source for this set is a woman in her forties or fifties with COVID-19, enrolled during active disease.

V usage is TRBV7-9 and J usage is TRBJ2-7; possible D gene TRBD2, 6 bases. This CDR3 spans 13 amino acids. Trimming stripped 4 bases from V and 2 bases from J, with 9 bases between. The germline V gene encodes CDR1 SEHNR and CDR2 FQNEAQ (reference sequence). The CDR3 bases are TGTGCCAGCAGCTCCGGGACTCCCTACGAGCAGTACTTC. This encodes CASSSGTPYEQYF. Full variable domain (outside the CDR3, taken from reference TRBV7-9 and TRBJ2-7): DTGVSQNPRHKITKRGQNVTFRCDPISEHNRLYWYRQTLGQGPEFLTYFQNEAQLEKSRLLSDRFSAERPKGSFSTLEIQRTEQGDSAMYLCASSSGTPYEQYFGPGTRLTVT.

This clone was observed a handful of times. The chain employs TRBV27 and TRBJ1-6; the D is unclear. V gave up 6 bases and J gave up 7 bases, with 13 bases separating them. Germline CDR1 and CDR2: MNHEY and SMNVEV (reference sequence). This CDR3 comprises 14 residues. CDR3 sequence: CASSFDSGNSPLHF. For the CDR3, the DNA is TGTGCCAGCAGCTTCGACTCGGGGAATTCACCCCTCCACTTT.

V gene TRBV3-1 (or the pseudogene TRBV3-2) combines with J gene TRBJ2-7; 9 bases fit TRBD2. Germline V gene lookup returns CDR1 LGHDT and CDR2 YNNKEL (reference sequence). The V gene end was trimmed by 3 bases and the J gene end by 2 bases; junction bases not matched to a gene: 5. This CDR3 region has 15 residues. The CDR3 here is CASSQVAGAAYEQYF. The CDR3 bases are TGTGCCAGCAGCCAGGTAGCGGGGGCAGCCTACGAGCAGTACTTC.

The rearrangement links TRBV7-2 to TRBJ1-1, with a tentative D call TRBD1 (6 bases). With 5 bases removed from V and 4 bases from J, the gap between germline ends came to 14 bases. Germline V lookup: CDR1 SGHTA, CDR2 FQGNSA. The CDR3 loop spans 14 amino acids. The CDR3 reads CASSAWGLGTEAFF. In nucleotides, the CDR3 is TGTGCCAGCAGCGCCTGGGGGCTGGGCACTGAAGCTTTCTTT.

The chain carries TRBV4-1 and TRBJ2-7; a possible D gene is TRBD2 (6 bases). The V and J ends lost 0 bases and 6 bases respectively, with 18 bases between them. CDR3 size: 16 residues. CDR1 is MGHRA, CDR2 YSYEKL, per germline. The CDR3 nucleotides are TGCGCCAGCAGCCAAGATCGCTTGGCGGGGATCCTCGAGCAGTACTTC. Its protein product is CASSQDRLAGILEQYF.

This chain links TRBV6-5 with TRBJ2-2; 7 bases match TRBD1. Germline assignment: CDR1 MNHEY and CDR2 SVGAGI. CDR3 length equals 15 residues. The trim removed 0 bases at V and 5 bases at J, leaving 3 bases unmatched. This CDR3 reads CASSYSTRGTGELFF. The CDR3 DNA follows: TGTGCCAGCAGTTACTCGACCAGGGGGACCGGGGAGCTGTTTTTT.

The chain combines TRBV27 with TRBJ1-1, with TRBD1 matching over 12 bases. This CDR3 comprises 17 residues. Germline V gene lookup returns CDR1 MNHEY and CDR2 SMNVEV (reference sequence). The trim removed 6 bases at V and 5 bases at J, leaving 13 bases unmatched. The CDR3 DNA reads TGTGCCAGCAGGAAACTTTTAGGGACAGGGGGCGGAACTGAAGCTTTCTTT. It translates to CASRKLLGTGGGTEAFF.

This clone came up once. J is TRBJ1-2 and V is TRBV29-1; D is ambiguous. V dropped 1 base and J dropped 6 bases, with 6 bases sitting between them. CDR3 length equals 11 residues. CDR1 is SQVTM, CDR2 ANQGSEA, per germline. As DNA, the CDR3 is TGCAGCGTTGAAGGGCCTCATGGCTACACCTTC. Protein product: CSVEGPHGYTF.

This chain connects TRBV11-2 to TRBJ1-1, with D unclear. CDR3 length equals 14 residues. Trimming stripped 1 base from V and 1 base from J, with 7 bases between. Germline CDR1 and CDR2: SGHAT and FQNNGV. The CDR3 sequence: CASSLAWRNTEAFF. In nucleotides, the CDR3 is TGTGCCAGCAGCTTAGCGTGGAGGAACACTGAAGCTTTCTTT.

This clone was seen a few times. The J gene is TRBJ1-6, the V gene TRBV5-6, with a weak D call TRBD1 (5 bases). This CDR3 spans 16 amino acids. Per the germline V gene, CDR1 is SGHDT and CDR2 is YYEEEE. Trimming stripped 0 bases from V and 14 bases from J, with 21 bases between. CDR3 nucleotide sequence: TGTGCCAGCAGCTTGGGGGGCGGGACCCCGCTGTTAGCCCTCCACTTT. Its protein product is CASSLGGGTPLLALHF.

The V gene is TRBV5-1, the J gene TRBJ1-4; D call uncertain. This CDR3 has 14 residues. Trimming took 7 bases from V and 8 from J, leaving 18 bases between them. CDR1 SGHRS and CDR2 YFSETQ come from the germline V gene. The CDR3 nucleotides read TGCGCCAGCTCACCCCGCGGAGTCGGAGAAAAACTGTTTTTT. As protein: CASSPRGVGEKLFF.

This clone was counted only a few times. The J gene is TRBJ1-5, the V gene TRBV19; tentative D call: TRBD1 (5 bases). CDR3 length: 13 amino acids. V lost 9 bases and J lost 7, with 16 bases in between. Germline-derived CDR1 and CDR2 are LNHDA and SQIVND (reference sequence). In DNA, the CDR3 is TGTGCCAGGGGCACCGGGGGAGGCCAGCCCCAGCATTTT. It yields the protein CARGTGGGQPQHF.

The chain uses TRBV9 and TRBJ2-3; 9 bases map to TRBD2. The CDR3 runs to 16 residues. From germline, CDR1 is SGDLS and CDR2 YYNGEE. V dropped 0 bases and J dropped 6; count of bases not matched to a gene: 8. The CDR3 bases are TGTGCCAGCAGCGTAGGAAGCGGGGGGCCCGTCGATACGCAGTATTTT. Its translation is CASSVGSGGPVDTQYF.

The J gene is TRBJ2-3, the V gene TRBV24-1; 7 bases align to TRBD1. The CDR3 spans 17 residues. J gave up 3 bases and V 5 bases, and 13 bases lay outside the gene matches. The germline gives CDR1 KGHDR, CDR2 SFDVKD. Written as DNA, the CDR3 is TGTGCCACCAGTGCCAATTCCCACAGGGGTGAGACAGATACGCAGTATTTT. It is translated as CATSANSHRGETDTQYF.

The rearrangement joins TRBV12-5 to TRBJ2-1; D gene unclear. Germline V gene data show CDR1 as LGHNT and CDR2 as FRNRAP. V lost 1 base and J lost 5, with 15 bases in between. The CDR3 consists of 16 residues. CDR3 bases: TGTGCTAGTGGTTTGGAATACCTTAGAGGCCACAATGAGCAGTTCTTC. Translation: CASGLEYLRGHNEQFF.

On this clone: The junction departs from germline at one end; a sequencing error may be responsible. CDR3 in amino acids: CASSLGDRLWDF. The CDR3 DNA reads TGTGCCAGCAGCTTAGGGGACAGGCTCTGGGACTTC. This chain links TRBV7-9 with TRBJ2-7; 8 bases agree with TRBD1. This CDR3 has 12 amino acids. Looked up from germline, CDR1 is SEHNR and CDR2 is FQNEAQ (reference sequence). Complete variable domain (other parts from reference TRBV7-9 and TRBJ2-7): DTGVSQNPRHKITKRGQNVTFRCDPISEHNRLYWYRQTLGQGPEFLTYFQNEAQLEKSRLLSDRFSAERPKGSFSTLEIQRTEQGDSAMYLCASSLGDRLWDFGPGTRLTVT.

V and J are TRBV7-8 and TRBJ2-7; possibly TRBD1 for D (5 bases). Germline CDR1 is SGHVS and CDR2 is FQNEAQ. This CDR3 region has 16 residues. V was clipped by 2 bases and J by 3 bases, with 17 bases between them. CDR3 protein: CASSLRLGQGYYEQYF. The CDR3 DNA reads TGTGCCAGCAGCTTAAGGCTGGGCCAGGGTTACTACGAGCAGTACTTC.

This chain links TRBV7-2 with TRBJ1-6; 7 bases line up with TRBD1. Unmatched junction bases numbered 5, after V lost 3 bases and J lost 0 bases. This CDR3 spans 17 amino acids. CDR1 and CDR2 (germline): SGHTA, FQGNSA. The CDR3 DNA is TGTGCCAGCAGCTTGGGACAGTCGAGCTCCTATAATTCACCCCTCCACTTT. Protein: CASSLGQSSSYNSPLHF.